Each of the 9 T cell receptor beta chains below was sequenced from the same sample in a study of cytomegalovirus exposure and HLA in healthy donors (dated by TCRdb to about 2017). The library was produced with the immunoSEQ multiplex PCR assay. In its TCRdb copy, this immuneACCESS table keeps in-frame sequences only and misses some clones. Where compared with another copy, unresolved V genes explain less than half of these, and the others have no known cause. The sample table contains 150,000 to 200,000 clones; only one count was recorded for approximately 86% of them. Approximately 2.3% of the sample is taken by the ten largest. The material sequenced was PBMCs. These receptors all stem from a man aged 25 to 45 in good health and CMV-seropositive.

This chain joins TRBV7-8 and TRBJ2-7; D not certain. Germline loops: CDR1 SGHVS, CDR2 FQNEAQ. There are 13 residues in the CDR3. V was shortened by 1 base and J by 6 bases, with 10 bases between the two germline ends. CDR3 bases: TGTGCCAGCAGCTTAGGAATGCAGCGCGAGCAGTACTTC. It is translated as CASSLGMQREQYF.

This chain connects TRBV7-2 to TRBJ1-2; the D is unclear. This CDR3 is built from 15 residues. CDR1 and CDR2 (germline): SGHTA, FQGNSA. V was cut by 1 base and J by 5 bases, with 14 bases left in between. The CDR3 protein is CASSLGPRVGYGYTF. Here the CDR3 DNA reads TGTGCCAGCAGCTTAGGCCCCAGAGTCGGGTATGGCTACACCTTC.

This chain joins TRBV4-3 and TRBJ2-5, with 11 bases fitting TRBD2. CDR3 length: 16 amino acids. V lost 4 bases, J lost 1 base, and 5 bases stayed unmatched. In germline, CDR1 is LGHNA, CDR2 YSLEER. CDR3 in amino acids: CASSPSSGGTQETQYF. CDR3 nucleotide sequence: TGCGCCAGCAGCCCTTCTAGCGGGGGGACCCAAGAGACCCAGTACTTC.

The chain joins TRBV6-4 to TRBJ1-6; D gene unclear. V dropped 2 bases and J dropped 14 bases, with 13 bases sitting between them. The CDR3 sequence is 13 residues long. Germline CDR1 reads MRHNA; CDR2 reads SNTAGT. The CDR3 is CASSDPRPLSLHF. The CDR3 bases are TGTGCCAGCAGTGACCCGAGGCCGCTATCCCTCCACTTT.

The rearrangement uses TRBV18 and TRBJ1-4; 8 positions match TRBD1. V was clipped by 4 bases and J by 7 bases; unmatched bases: 5. The CDR3 has 14 amino acids. Germline values: CDR1 KGHSH, CDR2 LQKENI. CDR3 coding DNA: TGTGCCAGCTCACAACAGGGGGGAGTTGAAAAACTGTTTTTT. Its protein product is CASSQQGGVEKLFF.

The rearrangement joins TRBV29-1 to TRBJ2-3, with D hard to call. Looked up from germline, CDR1 is SQVTM and CDR2 is ANQGSEA. The V end lost 8 bases, the J end lost 3 bases, and 12 bases lay between the germline ends. This CDR3 comprises 12 residues. CDR3 nucleotides: TGCAGCTCCTTGTCCCCTACAGATACGCAGTATTTT. Protein: CSSLSPTDTQYF.

The chain links TRBV2 to TRBJ2-7; 11 positions agree with TRBD1. In germline, CDR1 is SNHLY, CDR2 FYNNEI. V lost 3 bases, J lost 5 bases, and 6 bases stayed unmatched. The CDR3 loop spans 15 amino acids. CDR3 nucleotides: TGTGCCAGCAGTGACGGACAGGGGGCATCGGACGAGCAGTACTTC. Encoded protein: CASSDGQGASDEQYF.

The gene calls are TRBV4-3 and TRBJ1-2, with a possible D match to TRBD1 (6 bases). The CDR3 has 16 amino acids. The V gene's germline CDR1 is LGHNA and CDR2 YSLEER. The germline V and J ends were trimmed by 0 bases and 8 bases, with 19 bases remaining between them. CDR3 in DNA: TGCGCCAGCAGCCAAGATTTTCCGGGGGGCGGAAGCGGCTACACCTTC. Protein: CASSQDFPGGGSGYTF.

This sequence joins TRBV12-5 and TRBJ2-7; D is ambiguous. Trimming shortened V by 0 bases and J by 0 bases, and 15 bases separated the two germline ends. The germline gives CDR1 LGHNT, CDR2 FRNRAP. The CDR3 covers 17 residues. CDR3 nucleotides: TGTGCTAGTGGTTTGGTACGAGGAGACGGCAGCTCCTACGAGCAGTACTTC. Amino acid sequence: CASGLVRGDGSSYEQYF.